These 16 T cell receptor beta chains came from one sample sequenced in a study of radiotherapy plus CTLA-4 blockade in lung cancer. Clones were read by immunoSEQ multiplex PCR, and TCRdb kept only the in-frame ones, dropping some. The table lists tens of thousands of clones, 80% to 90% of them singletons, with more than 0.75% in the top ten. Sequenced here: peripheral blood, sampled from a patient treated with radiotherapy plus ipilimumab. All receptors come from a human donor with non-small cell lung cancer who had stable disease on radiotherapy plus ipilimumab.

The J gene is TRBJ2-3, the V gene TRBV28; 7 bases are a match to TRBD1. The germline gives CDR1 MDHEN, CDR2 SYDVKM. The ends lost 4 bases at V and 2 bases at J; junction bases unmatched: 6. The CDR3 has 15 amino acids. This CDR3 is CASSSRDRFTDTQYF. The CDR3 DNA is TGTGCCAGCAGTTCCCGGGACAGATTCACAGATACGCAGTATTTT.

This sequence joins TRBV6-1 and TRBJ1-5, with TRBD1 matching over 7 bases. J gave up 6 bases and V 7 bases, and 9 bases lay outside the gene matches. CDR1 is MNHNS, CDR2 SASEGT, per germline. This CDR3 comprises 14 residues. CDR3 residues: CASNPQGGGQPQHF. CDR3 in DNA: TGTGCCAGCAACCCTCAGGGGGGAGGTCAGCCCCAGCATTTT.

The gene calls are TRBV14 and TRBJ2-5; 7 bases align to TRBD2. With V trimmed by 1 base and J by 4 bases, 9 bases remained unmatched. Germline assignment: CDR1 SGHDN and CDR2 FVKESK. The CDR3 totals 16 residues. The CDR3 spells CASSQALGLGLETQYF. Written as DNA, the CDR3 is TGTGCCAGCAGCCAAGCCCTCGGACTAGGGCTAGAGACCCAGTACTTC.

The V call is TRBV10-3, the J call TRBJ2-7, with D perhaps matching TRBD1 (6 bases). CDR1 and CDR2 from the germline V gene are ENHRY and SYGVKD. This CDR3 comprises 14 residues. V was clipped by 3 bases and J by 3 bases, with 12 bases between them. The CDR3 nucleotides are TGTGCCATCAGTGATTGGGGGCCGGACTACGAGCAGTACTTC. It is translated as CAISDWGPDYEQYF.

J is TRBJ2-1 and V is TRBV7-2, with TRBD2 matching 9 bases. CDR1 is SGHTA, CDR2 FQGNSA, per germline. The ends lost 4 bases at V and 0 bases at J; junction bases unmatched: 10. The CDR3 is 18 residues long. The CDR3 nucleotides read TGTGCCAGCAGCTCCCCAGCGGGGGGAATCCCCTCCTACAATGAGCAGTTCTTC. This encodes CASSSPAGGIPSYNEQFF.

The chain carries TRBV7-8 and TRBJ2-1; 15 nucleotides line up with TRBD2. Germline assignment: CDR1 SGHVS and CDR2 FQNEAQ. Unmatched junction bases numbered 10, after V lost 5 bases and J lost 2 bases. This CDR3 is 19 amino acids long. CDR3 sequence reads: CASSPGLAGGPLTYNEQFF. The CDR3, as DNA: TGTGCCAGCAGCCCCGGACTAGCGGGAGGGCCCCTGACCTACAATGAGCAGTTCTTC.

This chain uses TRBV6-6 with TRBJ1-5; tentatively, D is TRBD1 (5 bases). Deletions cut 0 bases from V and 6 bases from J, with 12 bases between. CDR1 is MNHNY, CDR2 SVGAGI, per germline (reference sequence). The length of the CDR3 is 15 residues. This chain's CDR3 is CASSYSKGGAQPQHF. The CDR3 nucleotides are TGTGCCAGCAGTTACTCGAAGGGTGGGGCTCAGCCCCAGCATTTT.

The rearrangement links TRBV15 to TRBJ2-7, with 7 bases matching TRBD2. The V segment lost 5 bases and the J segment 5 bases; nucleotides outside the gene matches: 9. CDR3 length: 14 amino acids. CDR1 is LNHNV, CDR2 YYDKDF, per germline (reference sequence). Written as DNA, the CDR3 is TGTGCCACCAGCCCCGGCGGGAGTACTGACGAGCAGTACTTC. This gives the protein CATSPGGSTDEQYF. The full variable domain, in which reference TRBV15 and TRBJ2-7 provide the parts outside the CDR3, is DAMVIQNPRYQVTQFGKPVTLSCSQTLNHNVMYWYQQKSSQAPKLLFHYYDKDFNNEADTPDNFQSRRPNTSFCFLDIRSPGLGDTAMYLCATSPGGSTDEQYFGPGTRLTVT.

The chain uses TRBV21-1 and TRBJ2-7. TRBV21-1 is tagged as a pseudogene. The length of the CDR3 is 15 residues. CDR3 in amino acids: CASSFRDQVRYEQYF. Written as DNA, the CDR3 is TGTGCCAGCAGCTTCCGGGACCAGGTAAGATACGAGCAGTACTTC.

The CDR3 nucleotides read TGTGCCAGCAGCTTCGGGGTGATGGAGACCCAGTACTTC. Translated: CASSFGVMETQYF. This sequence joins TRBV7-3 and TRBJ2-5; D is perhaps TRBD2 (5 bases). This CDR3 has 13 residues. CDR1 SGHTA and CDR2 FQGTGA come from the germline V gene. Between the trimmed V and J ends, which lost 3 bases and 5 bases, there was a span of 10 bases.

The chain is built from TRBV5-1 and TRBJ1-5; D remains ambiguous. The CDR3 runs 16 residues. Germline V CDR1 and CDR2: SGHRS, YFSETQ. V was shortened by 4 bases and J by 0 bases, with 14 bases between the two germline ends. The DNA for the CDR3 is TGCGCCAGCAGCCCGGGCATCATCAATAGCAATCAGCCCCAGCATTTT. Translated: CASSPGIINSNQPQHF.

CDR3: CASSVTSGSADTQYF. DNA of the CDR3: TGTGCCAGCAGCGTGACTAGCGGGAGTGCGGATACGCAGTATTTT. This rearrangement joins TRBV9 to TRBJ2-3; TRBD2 agrees at 12 bases. This CDR3 is built from 15 residues. Germline loops: CDR1 SGDLS, CDR2 YYNGEE. V was clipped by 2 bases and J by 6 bases; unmatched bases: 4.

This clone was detected only a few times. J is TRBJ2-2 and V is TRBV19; D is perhaps TRBD1 (6 bases). V was cut by 5 bases and J by 8 bases, with 9 bases left in between. The CDR3 spans 12 residues. Germline assignment: CDR1 LNHDA and CDR2 SQIVND (reference sequence). DNA for the CDR3: TGTGCCAGTAGTTATCAGGGGGGGGAGCTGTTTTTT. Its protein product is CASSYQGGELFF.

This clone was seen once. One junction end does not reproduce the germline sequence, and a read error may be involved. The V gene is TRBV4-2, the J gene TRBJ2-4; D perhaps matches TRBD2 (5 bases). Germline CDR1 LGHNA, CDR2 YNFKEQ. The CDR3 has 13 residues. The DNA of the CDR3 is TGTGCCAGCAGCCAAGAACTGTATGCGGGCCTAGAATTC. It encodes CASSQELYAGLEF.

This CDR3 is CASSEAPGANVLTF. The CDR3 nucleotides read TGTGCCAGCAGTGAGGCCCCTGGGGCCAACGTCCTGACTTTC. The chain employs TRBV6-4 and TRBJ2-6; no clear D gene. Trimming took 3 bases from V and 2 from J, leaving 5 bases between them. CDR1 and CDR2 (germline): MRHNA, SNTAGT. The CDR3 is 14 residues long.

The V and J genes are TRBV27 and TRBJ2-7; 12 nucleotides align to TRBD2. The CDR3 consists of 15 residues. J was trimmed by 5 bases and V by 2 bases; bases with no gene match: 4. Germline V gene sequence: CDR1 MNHEY, CDR2 SMNVEV (reference sequence). The DNA of the CDR3 is TGTGCCAGCAGTTTAACTAGCGGGAGGCTCAACGAGCAGTACTTC. Translation gives CASSLTSGRLNEQYF.